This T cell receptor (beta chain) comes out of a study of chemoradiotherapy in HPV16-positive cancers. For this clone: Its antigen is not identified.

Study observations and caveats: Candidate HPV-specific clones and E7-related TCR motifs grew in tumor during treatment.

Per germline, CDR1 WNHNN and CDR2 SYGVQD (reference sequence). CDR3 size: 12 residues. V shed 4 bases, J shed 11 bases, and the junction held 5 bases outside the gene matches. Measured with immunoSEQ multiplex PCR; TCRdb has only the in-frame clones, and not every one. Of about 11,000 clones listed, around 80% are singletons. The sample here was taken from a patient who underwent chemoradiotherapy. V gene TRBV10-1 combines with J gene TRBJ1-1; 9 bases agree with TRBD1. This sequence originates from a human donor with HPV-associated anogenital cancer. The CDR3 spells CASSVEGTGAFF. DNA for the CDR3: TGCGCCAGCAGTGTGGAAGGGACAGGGGCTTTCTTT.